This T cell receptor beta chain was sequenced for a study of CD8+ T cells in alopecia areata. Study background: Twice a day, 5 to 10 mg of oral tofacitinib was administered to treated patients. The protocol delivered tofacitinib for 6 to 18 months, then withdrew it for 6 months.

Regarding this clone: Its target is unknown.

This CDR3 spans 19 amino acids. The germline gives CDR1 SGHTA, CDR2 FQGNSA. V lost 1 base to trimming and J lost 0 bases, with 19 bases between them. Overall study findings and caveats: Scalp lesions, especially in alopecia totalis/universalis, had higher clonality than normal scalp.

Following extraction, RNA underwent reverse transcription to cDNA, which served as the sequencing template. Profiling relied on immunoSEQ multiplex PCR, and the TCRdb table lists in-frame clones only, not all of them. The sample contains 110,000 or so clones, 30% to 40% of which appear only once. This chain joins TRBV7-2 and TRBJ1-3; maybe TRBD1 (6 bases). The receptor was derived from a human donor with alopecia areata. What was sequenced was CD4+ T cells sorted from blood. CDR3 DNA sequence: TGTGCCAGCAGCTTAGTGCTCGTTCTGGGGGCAAACTCTGGAAACACCATATATTTT. It translates to CASSLVLVLGANSGNTIYF.